This T cell receptor (beta chain) was sequenced during a study of T-cell reconstitution after alpha-beta-depleted transplantation in children. Regarding the study as a whole: Roughly two months post-transplant, alpha-beta T cells reportedly originated from several hundred graft clones that had expanded. Newly made T cells mostly supplied T-cell counts and diversity one year after transplant. Day-60 TCRbeta diversity that was high in some patients was derived from surviving recipient T cells and thymic progenitors.

Points on this clonotype: Its antigen is currently unknown.

The CDR3 spans 13 residues. Trimming took 4 bases from V and 5 from J, leaving 9 bases between them. Germline V lookup: CDR1 SGHVS, CDR2 FNYEAQ. Preparing the TCRbeta library involved the use of unique molecular identifiers. From the PCR reads, TCRdb called clonotypes with MiXCR, one entry per CDR3 protein. The table records 200,000 to 300,000 distinct CDR3 sequences, roughly a quarter of them present only once. The material was PBMCs, obtained before TCRalphabeta/CD19-depleted stem cell transplant. The source is a girl aged 2 to 9 with Fanconi anemia, due to receive a stem cell transplant. This sequence joins TRBV7-6 and TRBJ2-1; no firm D call. The CDR3 bases are TGTGCCAGCAGCTCCATCTCACACAATGAGCAGTTCTTC. This gives the protein CASSSISHNEQFF.